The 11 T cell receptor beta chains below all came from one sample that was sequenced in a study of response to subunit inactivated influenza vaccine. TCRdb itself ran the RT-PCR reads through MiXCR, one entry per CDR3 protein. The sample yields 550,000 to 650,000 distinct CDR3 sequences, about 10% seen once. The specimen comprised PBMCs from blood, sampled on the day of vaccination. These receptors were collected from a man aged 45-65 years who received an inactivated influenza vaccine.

CDR3 in amino acids: CASSSPQGSVSYNEQFF. The DNA of the CDR3 is TGCGCCAGCAGCTCCCCCCAGGGTAGCGTATCCTACAATGAGCAGTTCTTC. This rearrangement joins TRBV5-1 to TRBJ2-1; D possibly matches TRBD1 or TRBD2 (5 bases each). There are 17 residues in the CDR3. V was pared by 3 bases and J by 1 base, with 17 bases between. Looked up from germline, CDR1 is SGHRS and CDR2 is YFSETQ.

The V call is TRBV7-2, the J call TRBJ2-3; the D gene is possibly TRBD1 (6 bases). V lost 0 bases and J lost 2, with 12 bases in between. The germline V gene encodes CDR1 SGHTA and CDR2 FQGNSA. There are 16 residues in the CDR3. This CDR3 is CASSLAWTAYTDTQYF. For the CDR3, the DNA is TGTGCCAGCAGCTTAGCTTGGACAGCATACACAGATACGCAGTATTTT. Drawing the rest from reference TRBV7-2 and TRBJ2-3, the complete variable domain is GAGVSQSPSNKVTEKGKDVELRCDPISGHTALYWYRQSLGQGLEFLIYFQGNSAPDKSGLPSDRFSAERTGGSVSTLTIQRTQQEDSAVYLCASSLAWTAYTDTQYFGPGTRLTVL.

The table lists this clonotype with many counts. CDR3 DNA sequence: TGCGCCAGCAGCTATATAGCTACCTACGAGCAGTACTTC. Residues: CASSYIATYEQYF. The rearrangement links TRBV5-1 to TRBJ2-7; D gene uncertain. Trimming took off 3 bases at V and 2 bases at J, with 9 bases between the two ends. The CDR3 runs to 13 residues. Per germline, CDR1 SGHRS and CDR2 YFSETQ.

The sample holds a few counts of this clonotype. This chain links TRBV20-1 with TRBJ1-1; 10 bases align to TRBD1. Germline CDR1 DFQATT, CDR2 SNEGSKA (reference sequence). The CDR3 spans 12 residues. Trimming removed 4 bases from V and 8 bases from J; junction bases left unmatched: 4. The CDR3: CSATDRGREAFF. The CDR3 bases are TGCAGTGCTACAGACAGGGGGCGAGAAGCTTTCTTT.

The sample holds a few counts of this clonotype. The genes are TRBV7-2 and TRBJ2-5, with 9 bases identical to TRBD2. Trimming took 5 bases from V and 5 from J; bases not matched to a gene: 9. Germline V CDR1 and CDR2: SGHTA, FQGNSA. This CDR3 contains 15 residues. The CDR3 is CASSIPAGGVETQYF. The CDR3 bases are TGTGCCAGCAGCATACCAGCGGGAGGCGTGGAGACCCAGTACTTC.

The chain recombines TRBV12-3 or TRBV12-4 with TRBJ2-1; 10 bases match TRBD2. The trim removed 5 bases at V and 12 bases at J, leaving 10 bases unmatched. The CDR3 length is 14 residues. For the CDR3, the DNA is TGTGCCAGCAGTCTGGGACTAGCGTCCTCCGTGCAGTTCTTC. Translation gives CASSLGLASSVQFF.

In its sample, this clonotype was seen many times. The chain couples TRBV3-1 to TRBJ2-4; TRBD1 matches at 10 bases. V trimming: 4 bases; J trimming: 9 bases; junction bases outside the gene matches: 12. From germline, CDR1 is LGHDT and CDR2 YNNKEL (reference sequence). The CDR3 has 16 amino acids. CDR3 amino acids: CASSPWTGTGECIQYF. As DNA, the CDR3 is TGTGCCAGCAGCCCTTGGACCGGGACAGGGGAGTGCATTCAGTACTTC.

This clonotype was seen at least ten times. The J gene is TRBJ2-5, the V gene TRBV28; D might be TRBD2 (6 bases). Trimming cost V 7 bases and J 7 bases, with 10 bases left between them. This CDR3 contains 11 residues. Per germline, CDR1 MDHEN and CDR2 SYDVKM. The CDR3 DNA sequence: TGTGCCAGCAATCGGAGGGGGACCCAGTACTTC. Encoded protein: CASNRRGTQYF.

The CDR3 bases are TGTGCCAGCAGCTGTGACCGGCATACGCAGTATTTT. This translates into CASSCDRHTQYF. The V gene is TRBV14, the J gene TRBJ2-3; no definite D call. CDR1 is SGHDN and CDR2 is FVKESK in the germline V gene. CDR3 length: 12 residues. V dropped 5 bases and J dropped 7 bases, with 10 bases sitting between them.

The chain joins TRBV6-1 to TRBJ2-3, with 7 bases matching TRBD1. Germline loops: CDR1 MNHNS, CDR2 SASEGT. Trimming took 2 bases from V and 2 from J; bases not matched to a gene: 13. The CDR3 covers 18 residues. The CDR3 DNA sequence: TGTGCCAGCAGTGAAATGGGATGGACAGGACTGAACACAGATACGCAGTATTTT. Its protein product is CASSEMGWTGLNTDTQYF.

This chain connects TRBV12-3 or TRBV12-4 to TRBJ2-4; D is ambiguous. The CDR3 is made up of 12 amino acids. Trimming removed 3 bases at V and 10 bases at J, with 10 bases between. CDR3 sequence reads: CASSFLPGIQYF. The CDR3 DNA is TGTGCCAGCAGTTTTCTTCCCGGGATTCAGTACTTC.